The 4 T cell receptor beta chains reported below all come from one sample, sequenced in a study of blood T cell repertoires in COVID-19 (dated by TCRdb to 2019 to 2021). The library was prepared using the immunoSEQ multiplex PCR assay. TCRdb holds this immuneACCESS table with in-frame rearrangements only. Some clones are missing; in checked studies, unresolved V genes explain under half, and the rest has no known cause. The sample has 85,000 to 100,000 clones on record, about nine tenths of them singletons. The ten largest account for 25% to 35% of the sample. Material: peripheral blood. Receptor source: a man over 45 with active or convalescent COVID-19.

This clone was found once. V is TRBV5-1 and J is TRBJ2-3; TRBD2 might be the D (6 bases). V was clipped by 4 bases and J by 0 bases, with 18 bases between them. The CDR3 spans 17 residues. Germline V CDR1 and CDR2: SGHRS, YFSETQ. In DNA form, the CDR3 reads TGCGCCAGCAGCGGACCGGGACTTACTTCTAGCACAGATACGCAGTATTTT. It yields the protein CASSGPGLTSSTDTQYF.

J is TRBJ2-7 and V is TRBV5-1; 8 bases align to TRBD1. The germline V gene has CDR1 SGHRS and CDR2 YFSETQ. Trimming at V came to 4 bases and at J to 5 bases, leaving 8 bases not matched to a gene. This CDR3 comprises 14 residues. As DNA, the CDR3 is TGCGCCAGCAGCAAAAACAGGGGGATGAACGAGCAGTACTTC. Translated: CASSKNRGMNEQYF.

V gene TRBV12-5 combines with J gene TRBJ2-3; 10 bases fit TRBD2. Germline assignment: CDR1 LGHNT and CDR2 FRNRAP. V dropped 0 bases and J dropped 11; count of bases not matched to a gene: 8. The CDR3 sequence is 15 residues long. CDR3 region: CASGLVGLAGVQQYF. The DNA of the CDR3 is TGTGCTAGTGGTTTGGTCGGCCTAGCGGGGGTGCAGCAGTATTTT.

The gene calls are TRBV5-1 and TRBJ2-6, with TRBD1 matching over 9 bases. V shed 4 bases and J 2 bases; nucleotides not matched to a gene: 4. The CDR3 totals 16 residues. The germline gives CDR1 SGHRS, CDR2 YFSETQ. The CDR3 DNA sequence: TGCGCCAGCAGCCAACAGGGGGCACCTGGGGCCAACGTCCTGACTTTC. Its translation is CASSQQGAPGANVLTF.